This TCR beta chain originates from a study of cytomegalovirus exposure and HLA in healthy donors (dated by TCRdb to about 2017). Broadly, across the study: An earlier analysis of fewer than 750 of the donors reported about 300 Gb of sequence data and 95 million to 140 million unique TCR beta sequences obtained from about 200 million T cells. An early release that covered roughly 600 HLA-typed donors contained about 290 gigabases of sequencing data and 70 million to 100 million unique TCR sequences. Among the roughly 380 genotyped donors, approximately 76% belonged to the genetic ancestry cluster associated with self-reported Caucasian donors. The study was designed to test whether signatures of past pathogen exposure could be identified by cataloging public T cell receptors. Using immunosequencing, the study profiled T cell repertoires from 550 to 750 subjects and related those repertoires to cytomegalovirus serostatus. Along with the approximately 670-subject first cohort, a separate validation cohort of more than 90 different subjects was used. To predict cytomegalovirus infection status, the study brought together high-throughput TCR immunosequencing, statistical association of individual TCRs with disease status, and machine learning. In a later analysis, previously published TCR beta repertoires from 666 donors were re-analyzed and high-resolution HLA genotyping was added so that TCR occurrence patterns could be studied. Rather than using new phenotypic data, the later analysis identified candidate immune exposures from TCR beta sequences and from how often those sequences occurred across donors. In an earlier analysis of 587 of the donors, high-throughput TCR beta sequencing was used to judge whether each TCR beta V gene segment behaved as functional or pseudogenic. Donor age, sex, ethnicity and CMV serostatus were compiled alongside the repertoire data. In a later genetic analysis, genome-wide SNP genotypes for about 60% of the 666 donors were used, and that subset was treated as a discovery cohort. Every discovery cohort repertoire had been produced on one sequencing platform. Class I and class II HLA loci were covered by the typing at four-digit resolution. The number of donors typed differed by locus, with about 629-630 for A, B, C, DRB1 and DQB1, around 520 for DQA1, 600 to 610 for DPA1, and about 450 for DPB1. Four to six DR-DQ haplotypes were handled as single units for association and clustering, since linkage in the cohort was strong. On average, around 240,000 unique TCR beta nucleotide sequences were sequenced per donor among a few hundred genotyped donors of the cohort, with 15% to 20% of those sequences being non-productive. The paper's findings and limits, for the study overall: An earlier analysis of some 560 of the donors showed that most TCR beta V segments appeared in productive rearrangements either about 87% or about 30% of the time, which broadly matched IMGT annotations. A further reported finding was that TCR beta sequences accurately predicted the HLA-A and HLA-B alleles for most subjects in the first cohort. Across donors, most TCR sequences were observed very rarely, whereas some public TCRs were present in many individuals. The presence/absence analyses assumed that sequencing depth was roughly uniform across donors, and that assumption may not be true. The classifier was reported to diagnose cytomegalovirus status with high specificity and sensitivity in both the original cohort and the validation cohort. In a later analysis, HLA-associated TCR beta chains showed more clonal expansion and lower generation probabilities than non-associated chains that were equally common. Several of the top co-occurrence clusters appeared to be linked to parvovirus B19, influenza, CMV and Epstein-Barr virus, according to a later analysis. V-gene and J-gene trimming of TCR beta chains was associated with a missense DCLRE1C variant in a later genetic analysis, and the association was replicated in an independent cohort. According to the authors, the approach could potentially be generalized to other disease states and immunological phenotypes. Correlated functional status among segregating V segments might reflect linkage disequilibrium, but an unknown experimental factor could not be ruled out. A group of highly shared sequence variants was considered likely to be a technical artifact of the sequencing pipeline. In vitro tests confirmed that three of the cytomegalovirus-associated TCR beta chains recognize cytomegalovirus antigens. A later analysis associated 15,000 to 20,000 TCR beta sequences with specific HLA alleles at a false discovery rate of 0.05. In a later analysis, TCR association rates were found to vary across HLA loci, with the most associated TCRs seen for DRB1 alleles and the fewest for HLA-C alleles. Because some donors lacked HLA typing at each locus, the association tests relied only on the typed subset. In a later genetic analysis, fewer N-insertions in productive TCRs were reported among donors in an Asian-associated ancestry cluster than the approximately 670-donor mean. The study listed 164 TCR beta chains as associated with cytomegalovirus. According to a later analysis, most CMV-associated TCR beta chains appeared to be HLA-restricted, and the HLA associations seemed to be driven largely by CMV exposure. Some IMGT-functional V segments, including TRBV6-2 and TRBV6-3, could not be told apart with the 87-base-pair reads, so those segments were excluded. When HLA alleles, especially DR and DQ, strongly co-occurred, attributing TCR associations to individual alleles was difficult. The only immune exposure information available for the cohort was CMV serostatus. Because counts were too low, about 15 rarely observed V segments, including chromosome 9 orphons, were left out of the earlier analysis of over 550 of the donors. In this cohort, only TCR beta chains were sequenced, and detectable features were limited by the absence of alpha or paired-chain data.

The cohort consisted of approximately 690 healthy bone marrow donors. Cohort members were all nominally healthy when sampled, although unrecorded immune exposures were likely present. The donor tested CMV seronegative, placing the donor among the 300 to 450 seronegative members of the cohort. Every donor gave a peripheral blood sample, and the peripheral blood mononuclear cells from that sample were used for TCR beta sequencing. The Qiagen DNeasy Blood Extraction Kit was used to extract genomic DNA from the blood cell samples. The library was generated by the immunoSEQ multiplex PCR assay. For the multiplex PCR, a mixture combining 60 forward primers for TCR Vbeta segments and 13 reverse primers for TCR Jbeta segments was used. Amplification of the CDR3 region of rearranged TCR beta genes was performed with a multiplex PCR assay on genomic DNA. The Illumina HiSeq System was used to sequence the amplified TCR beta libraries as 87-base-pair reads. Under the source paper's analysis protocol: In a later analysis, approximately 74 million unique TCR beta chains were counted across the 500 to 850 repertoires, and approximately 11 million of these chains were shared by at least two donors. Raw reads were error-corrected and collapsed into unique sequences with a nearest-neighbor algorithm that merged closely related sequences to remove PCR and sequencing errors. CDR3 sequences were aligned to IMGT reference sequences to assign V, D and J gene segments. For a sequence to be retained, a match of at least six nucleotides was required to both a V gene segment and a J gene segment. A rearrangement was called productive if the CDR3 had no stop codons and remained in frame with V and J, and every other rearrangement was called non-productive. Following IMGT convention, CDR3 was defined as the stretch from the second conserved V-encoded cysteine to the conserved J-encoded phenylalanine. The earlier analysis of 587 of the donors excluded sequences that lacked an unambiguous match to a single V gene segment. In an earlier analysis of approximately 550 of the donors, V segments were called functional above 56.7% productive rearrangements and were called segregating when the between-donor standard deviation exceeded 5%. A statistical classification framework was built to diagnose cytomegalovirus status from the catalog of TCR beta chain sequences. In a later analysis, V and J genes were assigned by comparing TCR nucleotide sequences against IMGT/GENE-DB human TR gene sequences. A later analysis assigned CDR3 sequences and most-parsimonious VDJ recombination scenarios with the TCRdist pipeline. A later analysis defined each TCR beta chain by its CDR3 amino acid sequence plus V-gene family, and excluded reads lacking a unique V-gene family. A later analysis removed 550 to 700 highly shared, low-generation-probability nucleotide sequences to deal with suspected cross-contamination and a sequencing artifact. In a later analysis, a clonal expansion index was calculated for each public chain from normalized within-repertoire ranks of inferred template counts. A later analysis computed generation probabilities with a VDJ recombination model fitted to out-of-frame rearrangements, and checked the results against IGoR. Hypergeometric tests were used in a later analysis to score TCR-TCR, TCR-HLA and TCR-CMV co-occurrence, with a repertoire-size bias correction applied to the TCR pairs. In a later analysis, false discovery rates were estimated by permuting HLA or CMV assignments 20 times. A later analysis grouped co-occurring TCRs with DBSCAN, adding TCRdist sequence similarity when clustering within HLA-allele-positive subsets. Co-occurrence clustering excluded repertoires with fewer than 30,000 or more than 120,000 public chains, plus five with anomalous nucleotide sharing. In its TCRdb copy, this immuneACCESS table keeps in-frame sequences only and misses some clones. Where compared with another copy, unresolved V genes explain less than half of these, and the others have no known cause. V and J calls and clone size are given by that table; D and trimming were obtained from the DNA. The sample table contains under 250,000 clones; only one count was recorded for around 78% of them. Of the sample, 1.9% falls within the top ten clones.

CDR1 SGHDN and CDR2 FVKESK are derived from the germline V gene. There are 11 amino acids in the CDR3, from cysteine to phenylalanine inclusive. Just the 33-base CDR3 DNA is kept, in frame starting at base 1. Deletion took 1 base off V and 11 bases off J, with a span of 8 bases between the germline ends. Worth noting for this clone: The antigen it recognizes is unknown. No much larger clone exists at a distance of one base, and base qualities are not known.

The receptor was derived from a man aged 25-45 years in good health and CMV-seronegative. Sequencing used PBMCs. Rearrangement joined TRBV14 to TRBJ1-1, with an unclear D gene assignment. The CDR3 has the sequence CASSQGGLAFF. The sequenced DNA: TGTGCCAGCAGCCAAGGAGGGTTGGCTTTCTTT.